The T cell receptor (beta chain) under discussion was sequenced for a study of T cell repertoires in cytomegalovirus infection. Study-level background: CMV infection together with matching HLA type was indicated by public TCR beta signatures. Study-wide findings and caveats: The study found HLA-C-restricted CMV-specific TCR beta clonotypes dominating the ex vivo response. Totalled public TCR beta family frequency picked out people who carried CMV plus the relevant HLA.

MiXCR was run by TCRdb on the reads, yielding one entry per CDR3 protein. The sample yields around 630,000 distinct CDR3 sequences, 20% to 25% seen once. A remark on this clonotype: What it binds is unknown. One end of the junction does not line up with germline, which may come from a read error.

The CDR3 totals 14 residues. Germline values: CDR1 MNHNS, CDR2 SASEGT. The specimen sequenced was CD8+ T cells from PBMCs. The V and J genes are TRBV6-1 and TRBJ2-7, with 9 bases lining up with TRBD1. The sequence derives from a human donor in good health (CMV status not recorded). Some clones in this sample may be carry-over from other donors' samples. The CDR3 region is CVSSPGQGGWEQYF. CDR3 bases: TGTGTCAGCTCTCCGGGACAGGGTGGTTGGGAGCAGTACTTC.